These 10 T cell receptor beta chains originate from one sample sequenced in a study of T cell responses to AZD1222 COVID-19 vaccine. TCRdb's table, derived via immunoSEQ multiplex PCR, lists solely in-frame clones and lacks some. Here the sample spans 190,000 or so clones, under 95% being singletons. Sequenced here: peripheral blood, sampled 28 days after the second AZD1222 dose. The source of these receptors is an adult who received the AZD1222 COVID-19 vaccine.

This clone was recorded once. The J gene is TRBJ1-1, the V gene TRBV5-1; 8 nucleotides line up with TRBD1. CDR1 is SGHRS and CDR2 is YFSETQ in the germline V gene. CDR3 length: 13 residues. Unmatched junction bases numbered 5, after V lost 5 bases and J lost 5 bases. CDR3 sequence: CASRSTGVTEAFF. CDR3 sequence (DNA): TGCGCCAGCAGGTCGACAGGGGTAACTGAAGCTTTCTTT. Based on the CDR3 plus reference TRBV5-1 and TRBJ1-1, the full variable domain is KAGVTQTPRYLIKTRGQQVTLSCSPISGHRSVSWYQQTPGQGLQFLFEYFSETQRNKGNFPGRFSGRQFSNSRSEMNVSTLELGDSALYLCASRSTGVTEAFFGQGTRLTVV.

The chain employs TRBV3-1 (or the pseudogene TRBV3-2) and TRBJ1-2; D uncertain. The CDR3 totals 15 residues. CDR1 and CDR2 from the germline V gene are LGHDT and YNNKEL (reference sequence). V gave up 4 bases and J gave up 1 base, with 13 bases separating them. The CDR3 nucleotides read TGTGCCAGCAGCCCCCCACTGTTGAGTAACTATGGCTACACCTTC. Protein product: CASSPPLLSNYGYTF.

The V call is TRBV2, the J call TRBJ1-4; D unclear. Germline CDR1 is SNHLY and CDR2 is FYNNEI. The CDR3 has 13 amino acids. V was cut by 7 bases and J by 1 base, with 7 bases left in between. The CDR3 is CASIEITNEKLFF. The CDR3 DNA reads TGTGCCAGCATCGAGATAACTAATGAAAAACTGTTTTTT.

The chain employs TRBV6-5 and TRBJ1-2, with 9 bases aligning to TRBD1. V lost 4 bases and J lost 8; bases outside the gene matches: 5. The CDR3 extends over 13 amino acids. The germline V gene encodes CDR1 MNHEY and CDR2 SVGAGI. CDR3 sequence reads: CASSSGQGLGYTF. CDR3 coding DNA: TGTGCCAGCAGTTCGGGACAGGGATTAGGCTACACCTTC.

The chain couples TRBV29-1 to TRBJ1-4; D is unclear. V lost 6 bases and J lost 13, with 15 bases in between. Germline-derived CDR1 and CDR2 are SQVTM and ANQGSEA. The CDR3 is 11 residues long. The CDR3 bases are TGCAGCGTGGGAAGCCTACCGGCACTGTTTTTT. It codes for CSVGSLPALFF.

The rearrangement links TRBV13 to TRBJ2-4; TRBD1 aligns across 7 bases. The ends lost 5 bases at V and 7 bases at J; junction bases unmatched: 11. The CDR3 runs 15 residues. Germline-derived CDR1 and CDR2 are PRHDT and FYEKMQ (reference sequence). CDR3 DNA: TGTGCCAGCAGCCGCTCCAAGACAGGGCGGAACATTCAGTACTTC. This gives the protein CASSRSKTGRNIQYF.

CDR3 sequence: CASTVEGHNSPLHF. As DNA, the CDR3 is TGTGCCAGCACCGTGGAGGGTCATAATTCACCCCTCCACTTT. The chain carries TRBV2 and TRBJ1-6; no definite D call. V lost 7 bases to trimming and J lost 5 bases, with 12 bases between them. Per germline, CDR1 SNHLY and CDR2 FYNNEI. The CDR3 loop spans 14 amino acids. Filled out from reference TRBV2 and TRBJ1-6, the complete variable domain reads EPEVTQTPSHQVTQMGQEVILRCVPISNHLYFYWYRQILGQKVEFLVSFYNNEISEKSEIFDDQFSVERPDGSNFTLKIRSTKLEDSAMYFCASTVEGHNSPLHFGNGTRLTVT.

The chain has TRBV6-4 and TRBJ1-6; D may be TRBD1 (5 bases). The CDR3 loop spans 12 amino acids. Trimming took off 5 bases at V and 7 bases at J, with 6 bases between the two ends. Germline V gene data show CDR1 as MRHNA and CDR2 as SNTAGT. The CDR3 DNA reads TGTGCCAGCAGTCCAGGGAATTCACCCCTCCACTTT. The encoded protein is CASSPGNSPLHF.

This chain links TRBV10-1 with TRBJ2-1; 9 bases agree with TRBD2. The V segment lost 2 bases and the J segment 5 bases; nucleotides outside the gene matches: 4. Germline V lookup: CDR1 WNHNN, CDR2 SYGVQD (reference sequence). The CDR3 totals 15 residues. The CDR3: CASSERLAENNEQFF. The DNA for the CDR3 is TGCGCCAGCAGTGAGAGACTAGCGGAGAACAATGAGCAGTTCTTC.

This clone was counted once. V gene TRBV7-2 combines with J gene TRBJ2-3; TRBD2 matches 7 bases. CDR1 is SGHTA and CDR2 is FQGNSA in the germline V gene. This CDR3 is built from 16 residues. The trim removed 5 bases at V and 2 bases at J, leaving 10 bases unmatched. This CDR3 reads CASSPTAGAPTDTQYF. In DNA form, the CDR3 reads TGTGCCAGCAGCCCCACGGCGGGAGCCCCCACAGATACGCAGTATTTT.